This TCR beta chain was found in a study of blood T cell repertoires in COVID-19 (TCRdb year 2020). Study-wide context: The collaborator samples originated in the United States, Italy and Spain and spanned the acute and convalescent phases of COVID-19. The repertoires were released in a freely available public database meant as a resource for research on the immune response to SARS-CoV-2. Samples were obtained from the ongoing ImmuneRACE study (first 160 participants) and from 1,254 subjects provided by 6 global collaborators. Where available, HLA class I and class II types were obtained from metadata supplied by the sample provider rather than from assay-based typing. Sample metadata almost always included a de-identified subject ID, COVID-19 status, age in years and sex. The dataset comprised deeply sampled blood TCRbeta repertoires from subjects exposed to, actively infected with, or recovered from COVID-19. The prospective study material was composed of cDNA or gDNA derived from T cells, B-cell-depleted T cells, or PBMCs.

Results and caveats for the whole study, not just this receptor: Clinical and demographic metadata were provided uncurated, with the amount varying by source and participant.

V is pruned by 8 bases and J by 2 bases, leaving 8 bases of the junction without a gene match. Inclusive of the bounding cysteine and phenylalanine, the CDR3 is 15 residues long. CDR3 DNA is the only sequence kept; it has 45 bases, read in frame from the first base. CDR1 and CDR2 (SGHRS, YFSETQ) derive from the germline V gene. Whole blood was collected in K2EDTA tubes by collaborating institutions according to the institutions' own protocols. For TCRbeta analysis, collaborator samples were shipped as frozen whole blood, as isolated PBMCs, or as DNA extracted from either sample type. This clone has more than one count but fewer than ten. There is no known antigen for this receptor. Qualities for individual bases were not recorded, and no much larger clone is one base off. TCRbeta CDR3 regions were amplified from genomic DNA using the immunoSEQ Assay, a bias-controlled multiplex PCR. Per the source publication's procedure: The number of nucleated cells in each sample was estimated from the amplification of reference gene primers within the assay. To quantify the absolute abundance of each unique TCRbeta CDR3 rearrangement, sequence reads were collapsed and filtered. For each sample, productive Simpson clonality was calculated as the square root of Simpson's diversity index across productive rearrangements. The source is immuneACCESS, and TCRdb retained only in-frame sequences with V and J called. Part of the clones is not carried over; for the studies checked, unresolved V genes explain less than half of this, and the remainder is unexplained. V and J calls and clone size follow that table, whereas D and trimming were derived from the DNA. The sample includes about 180,000 clones, with less than 85% observed a single time. About 7% of the sample comes from the top ten.

Sequencing input: peripheral blood. The rearranged chain carries TRBV5-1 and TRBJ2-7, with 12 bases in between that match TRBD2. This clonotype originated in a human donor in a cohort sampled during active COVID-19. The encoded CDR3 is CASSRTSGDTYEQYF. The DNA is as follows: TGCGCCAGTTCCCGGACTAGCGGGGATACCTACGAGCAGTACTTC.